This TCR beta chain was found in a study of patients and donors after allogeneic stem cell transplantation. TCRdb passed the RT-PCR reads through MiXCR, listing each CDR3 protein once. In the table there are approximately 200,000 distinct CDR3 sequences, less than 45% of which are singletons. The CDR3 sequence is 15 residues long. The germline gives CDR1 SGHTA, CDR2 FQGNSA. Trimming stripped 3 bases from V and 0 bases from J, with 9 bases between. This receptor was taken from a human donor who was either an allogeneic HSCT recipient or a stem cell or donor lymphocyte infusion donor (not recorded which). It is not recorded whose cells these are; they may come from a transplant donor. V gene TRBV7-2 combines with J gene TRBJ1-5, with D unresolved. The sample comprised blood, either unsorted or a sorted T cell fraction (not recorded which). The CDR3 region has the DNA TGTGCCAGCAGCTTCTTTCGTGATAGCAATCAGCCCCAGCATTTT. This translates into CASSFFRDSNQPQHF.